This TCR beta chain was captured in a study of graft-versus-host responses after intestinal transplantation. Looking at the study overall: Every transplant recipient was induced with anti-thymocyte globulin, then maintained on tacrolimus and steroids for about 3 years.

As to this clone: Its specificity is not known.

This CDR3 is built from 12 residues. The germline V gene has CDR1 SGDLS and CDR2 YYNGEE. Trimming cost V 0 bases and J 3 bases, with 4 bases left between them. Sequenced by immunoSEQ multiplex PCR; TCRdb stores in-frame clones only, minus some. Of fewer than 50,000 clones listed, roughly nine tenths are singletons. Findings and caveats of the study: Allografts from individuals with graft-donor T cell macrochimerism displayed high graft-versus-host to host-versus-graft clonal ratios. GvH clones occurred in recipient marrow; some first appeared in ileum or blood. Early after transplant, HvG clones declined as circulating GvH clones peaked.

The clonotype originates from a human patient who received an intestinal transplant, so some T cells may come from the graft donor. The source material was PBMCs, sampled 524 days after transplant. The chain employs TRBV9 and TRBJ2-7; no clear D gene. The CDR3 DNA sequence: TGTGCCAGCAGCGTAGACGGCTACGAGCAGTACTTC. As protein: CASSVDGYEQYF.